This T cell receptor beta chain was observed in a study of molecular identifiers for immune sequencing clone quantification. Study-level information: The replicate experiment used RNA from 20,000 or 100,000 naive CD8 cells. This RNA was split into five aliquots, and four of them were sequenced.

The use of previously described methods and listed TCR primers produced the bulk TCR libraries. One entry per CDR3 protein, called by TCRdb with MiXCR from the PCR reads. The sample yields some 580,000 distinct CDR3 sequences, 25% seen once. This clonotype was seen a handful of times. V lost 6 bases and J 5 bases, leaving 16 bases between the germline ends. From germline, CDR1 is MGHDK and CDR2 SYGVNS. The CDR3 runs to 15 residues. Input for naive CD8 libraries was roughly 20,000 to 1,000,000 sorted cells; the RNA fraction used was 10%, 30% or 50%. Based on a CD8+CD4-CCR7+CD45RA+ profile, naive CD8 T cells were sorted.

This receptor was identified in a human donor in good health. Some libraries in this study had Jurkat cell RNA spiked in. This chain joins TRBV25-1 and TRBJ2-2, with D perhaps given as TRBD1 or TRBD2 (5 bases each). Input material: naive CD8+ T cells from blood, with Jurkat cell RNA spiked in. Subset of the sample: FACS-sorted CD8+CD4-CCR7+CD45RA+ naive T cells. The CDR3 loop reads CASSRDGLNTGELFF. DNA for the CDR3: TGTGCCAGCAGCAGGGACGGCTTGAATACCGGGGAGCTGTTTTTT.